This T cell receptor beta chain was sequenced in a study of T cells in Graves' hyperthyroidism and ophthalmopathy. Whole-study results and caveats: A 13 V-J model separated ophthalmopathy from stable hyperthyroidism.

Amplification of TCR beta CDR3 regions was performed using RNA transcripts as template. Researchers ran a first-round RT-PCR on the TCR CDR3 using the HTBI primer set. In TCRdb, the multiplex PCR reads were re-called with MiXCR into one record per CDR3 protein. The sample includes hundreds of thousands of distinct CDR3 sequences, roughly 40% of them seen just once. Trimming removed 4 bases from V and 5 bases from J, with 15 bases in between. The V gene's germline CDR1 is SGHNT and CDR2 YYREEE (reference sequence). The CDR3 sequence is 14 residues long. This clonotype was seen more than once but under ten times. Its antigen is undetermined. Absence of ophthalmopathy progression within 18 months defined stable Graves' hyperthyroidism. Patients aged 18 to 65 had newly diagnosed hyperthyroidism lasting under 2 months. Fresh peripheral blood, 7.5 to 10 ml of it, supplied the PBMCs.

The sequencing input was blood. The receptor was isolated from a man aged 18 to 30 with Graves' hyperthyroidism. The V call is TRBV5-4, the J call TRBJ2-5; possibly TRBD1 for D (6 bases). In DNA, the CDR3 is TGTGCCAGCAGCCCGGGACACCAGGCGGAGACCCAGTACTTC. The encoded protein is CASSPGHQAETQYF.